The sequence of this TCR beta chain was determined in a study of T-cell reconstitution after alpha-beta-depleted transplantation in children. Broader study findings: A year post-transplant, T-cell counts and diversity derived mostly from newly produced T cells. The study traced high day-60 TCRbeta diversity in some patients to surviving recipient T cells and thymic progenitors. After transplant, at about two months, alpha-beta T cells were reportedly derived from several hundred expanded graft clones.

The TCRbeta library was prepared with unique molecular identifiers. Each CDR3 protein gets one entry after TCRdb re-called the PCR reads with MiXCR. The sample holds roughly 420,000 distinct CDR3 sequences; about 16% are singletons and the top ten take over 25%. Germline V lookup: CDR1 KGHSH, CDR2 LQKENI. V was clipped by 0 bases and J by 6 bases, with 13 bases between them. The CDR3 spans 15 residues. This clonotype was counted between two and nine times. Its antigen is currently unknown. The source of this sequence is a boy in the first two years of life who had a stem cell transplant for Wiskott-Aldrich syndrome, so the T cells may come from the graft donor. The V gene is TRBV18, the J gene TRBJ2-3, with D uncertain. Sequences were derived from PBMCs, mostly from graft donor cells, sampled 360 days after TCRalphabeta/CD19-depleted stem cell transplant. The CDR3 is CASSPPMVVRDTQYF. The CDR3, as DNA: TGTGCCAGCTCACCACCTATGGTTGTGCGGGATACGCAGTATTTT.